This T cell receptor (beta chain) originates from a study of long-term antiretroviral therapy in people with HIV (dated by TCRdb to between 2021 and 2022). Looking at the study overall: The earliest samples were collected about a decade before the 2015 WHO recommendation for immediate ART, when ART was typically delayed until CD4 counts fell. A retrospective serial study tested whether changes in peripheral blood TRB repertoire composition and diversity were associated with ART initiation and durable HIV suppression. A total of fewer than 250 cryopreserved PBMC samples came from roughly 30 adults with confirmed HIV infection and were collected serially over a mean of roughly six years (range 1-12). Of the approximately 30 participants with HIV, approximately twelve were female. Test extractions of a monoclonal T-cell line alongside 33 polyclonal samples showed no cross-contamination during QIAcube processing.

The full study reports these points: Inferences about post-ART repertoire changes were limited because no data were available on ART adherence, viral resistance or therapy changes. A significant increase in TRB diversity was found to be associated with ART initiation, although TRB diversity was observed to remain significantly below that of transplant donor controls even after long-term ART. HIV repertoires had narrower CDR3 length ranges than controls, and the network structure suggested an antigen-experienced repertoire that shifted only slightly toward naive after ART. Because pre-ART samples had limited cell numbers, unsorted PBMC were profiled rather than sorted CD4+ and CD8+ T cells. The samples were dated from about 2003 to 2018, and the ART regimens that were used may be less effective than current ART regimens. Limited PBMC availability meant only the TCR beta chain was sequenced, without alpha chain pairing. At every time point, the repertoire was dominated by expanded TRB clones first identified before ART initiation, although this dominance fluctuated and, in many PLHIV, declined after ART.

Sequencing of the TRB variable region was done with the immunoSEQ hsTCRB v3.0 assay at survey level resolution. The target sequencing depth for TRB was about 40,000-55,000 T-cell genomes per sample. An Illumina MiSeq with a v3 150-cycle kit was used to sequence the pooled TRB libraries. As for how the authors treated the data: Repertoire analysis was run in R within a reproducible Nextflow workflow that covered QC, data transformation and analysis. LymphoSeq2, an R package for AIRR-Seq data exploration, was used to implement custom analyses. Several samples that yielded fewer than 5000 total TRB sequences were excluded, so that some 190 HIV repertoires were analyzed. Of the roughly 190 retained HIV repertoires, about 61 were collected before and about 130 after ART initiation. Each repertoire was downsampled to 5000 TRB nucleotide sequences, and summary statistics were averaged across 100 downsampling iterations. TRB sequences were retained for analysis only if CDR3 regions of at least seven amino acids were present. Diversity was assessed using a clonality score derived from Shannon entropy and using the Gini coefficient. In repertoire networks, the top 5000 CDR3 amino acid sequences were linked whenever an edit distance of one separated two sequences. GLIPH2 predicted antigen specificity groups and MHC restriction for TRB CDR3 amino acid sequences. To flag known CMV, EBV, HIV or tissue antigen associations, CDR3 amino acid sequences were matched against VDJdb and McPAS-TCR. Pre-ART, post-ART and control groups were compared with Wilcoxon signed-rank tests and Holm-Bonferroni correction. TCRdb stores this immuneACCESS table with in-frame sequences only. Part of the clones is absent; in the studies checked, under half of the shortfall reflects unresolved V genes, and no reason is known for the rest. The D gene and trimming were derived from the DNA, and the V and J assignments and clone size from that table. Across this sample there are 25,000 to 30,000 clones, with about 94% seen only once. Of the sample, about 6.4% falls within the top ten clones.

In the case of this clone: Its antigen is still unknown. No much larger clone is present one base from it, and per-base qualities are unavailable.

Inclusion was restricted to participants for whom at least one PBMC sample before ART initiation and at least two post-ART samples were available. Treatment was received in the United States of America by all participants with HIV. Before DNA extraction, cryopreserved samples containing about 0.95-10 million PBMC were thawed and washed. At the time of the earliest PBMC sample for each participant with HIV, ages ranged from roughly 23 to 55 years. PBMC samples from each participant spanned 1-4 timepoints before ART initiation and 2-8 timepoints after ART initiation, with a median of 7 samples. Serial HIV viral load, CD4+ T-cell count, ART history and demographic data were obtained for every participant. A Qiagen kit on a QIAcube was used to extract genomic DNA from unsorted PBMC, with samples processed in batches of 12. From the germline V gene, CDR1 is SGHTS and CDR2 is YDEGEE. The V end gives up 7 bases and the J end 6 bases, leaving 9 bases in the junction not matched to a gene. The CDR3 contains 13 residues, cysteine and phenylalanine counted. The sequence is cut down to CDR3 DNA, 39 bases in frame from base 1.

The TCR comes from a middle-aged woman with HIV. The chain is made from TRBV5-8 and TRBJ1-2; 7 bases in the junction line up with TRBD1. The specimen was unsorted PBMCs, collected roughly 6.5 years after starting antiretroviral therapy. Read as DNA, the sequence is TGTGCCAGCGGTAGGGGGCGCAGAAATGGCTACACCTTC. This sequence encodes CASGRGRRNGYTF.